This entry concerns a single T cell receptor beta chain. The germline V gene encodes CDR1 SGHAT and CDR2 FQNNGV. CDR3 length: 13 amino acids. With 5 bases removed from V and 9 bases from J, the gap between germline ends came to 14 bases. MiXCR, run by TCRdb on the reads, gives a single entry per CDR3 protein. This table holds about 300,000 distinct CDR3 sequences, around 25% found once. This entry comes from a study of T cell repertoires in cytomegalovirus infection. J is TRBJ2-1 and V is TRBV11-2; a weak D match, TRBD1 (6 bases). The TCR was taken from a human donor in good health (CMV status not recorded). Some clones in this sample may be carry-over from other donors' samples. Material for sequencing was PBMCs. The CDR3 is CASSRDRFTEQFF. DNA of the CDR3: TGTGCCAGCAGCCGAGACAGGTTCACTGAGCAGTTCTTC.